The 20 T cell receptor beta chains below come from one sample, sequenced in a study of Ad26.COV2.S vaccination and SARS-CoV-2 variants. Treatment of the sample: around 19 received Ad26.COV2.S at low or high dose, single or two shots; a few received placebo; per-sample allocation not given. Each sample was drawn 63 days after the first injection (of vaccine or placebo). Profiled with immunoSEQ multiplex PCR; TCRdb holds only in-frame clones, not every one. The sample has over 450,000 clones, 80% to 90% seen once; the top ten hold about 1.7%. Specimen: peripheral blood, collected in a trial of Ad26.COV2.S vaccine versus placebo. The receptors derive from a person aged 18-65 years who received the Ad26.COV2.S COVID-19 vaccine or a placebo.

This clone showed up just once. The V gene is TRBV5-4, the J gene TRBJ1-1; 9 nucleotides align to TRBD1. V shed 3 bases, J shed 6 bases, and the junction held 6 bases outside the gene matches. This CDR3 contains 14 residues. CDR1 is SGHNT and CDR2 is YYREEE in the germline V gene (reference sequence). The CDR3 region is CASSWTGERAEAFF. CDR3 bases: TGTGCCAGCAGCTGGACAGGGGAGCGGGCTGAAGCTTTCTTT.

The chain couples TRBV5-1 to TRBJ2-7; D is uncertain. Per germline, CDR1 SGHRS and CDR2 YFSETQ. This CDR3 region has 12 residues. Between the trimmed V and J ends, which lost 10 bases and 1 base, there was a span of 12 bases. CDR3 bases: TGCGCCTCCAAGGACCTGTCCTACGAGCAGTACTTC. Translation gives CASKDLSYEQYF. The full variable domain, completed using reference TRBV5-1 and TRBJ2-7, is KAGVTQTPRYLIKTRGQQVTLSCSPISGHRSVSWYQQTPGQGLQFLFEYFSETQRNKGNFPGRFSGRQFSNSRSEMNVSTLELGDSALYLCASKDLSYEQYFGPGTRLTVT.

This rearrangement joins TRBV7-8 to TRBJ2-3, with 8 bases lining up with TRBD1. The V gene end was trimmed by 4 bases and the J gene end by 3 bases; junction bases not matched to a gene: 3. The CDR3 covers 14 residues. Germline CDR1 SGHVS, CDR2 FQNEAQ. The CDR3, as DNA: TGTGCCAGCAGCTCAGGGACAGGAACAGATACGCAGTATTTT. Encoded protein: CASSSGTGTDTQYF.

This chain connects TRBV19 to TRBJ2-1, with 7 bases fitting TRBD2. The junction had 4 bases not matched to a gene; V was cut back by 3 bases and J by 2 bases. The CDR3 runs to 15 residues. Looked up from germline, CDR1 is LNHDA and CDR2 is SQIVND (reference sequence). The CDR3 region is CASSMHLAAYNEQFF. CDR3 sequence (DNA): TGTGCCAGTAGTATGCACCTAGCGGCCTACAATGAGCAGTTCTTC.

This clone was found once. This chain uses TRBV13 with TRBJ2-1; D might be TRBD1 (5 bases). V dropped 5 bases and J dropped 4 bases, with 9 bases sitting between them. This CDR3 spans 13 amino acids. Germline loops: CDR1 PRHDT, CDR2 FYEKMQ (reference sequence). The CDR3 bases are TGTGCCAGCAGCCCTCACAGGTACAATGAGCAGTTCTTC. This codes for CASSPHRYNEQFF.

J is TRBJ1-1 and V is TRBV24-1; D unresolved. The germline V and J ends were trimmed by 9 bases and 0 bases, with 16 bases remaining between them. Per the germline V gene, CDR1 is KGHDR and CDR2 is SFDVKD. The CDR3 covers 15 residues. CDR3 DNA sequence: TGTGCCACCGCGCGGCAGAGATACATGAACACTGAAGCTTTCTTT. Translating it yields CATARQRYMNTEAFF.

J is TRBJ1-4 and V is TRBV18; weak D call: TRBD1 (6 bases). V was shortened by 2 bases and J by 1 base, with 8 bases between the two germline ends. The V gene's germline CDR1 is KGHSH and CDR2 LQKENI. CDR3 length: 15 residues. The CDR3, as DNA: TGTGCCAGCTCACCAACAGGGCTAACTAATGAAAAACTGTTTTTT. Amino acids: CASSPTGLTNEKLFF.

Here the CDR3 DNA reads TGCGCCAGCAGTGAATGGACAGATCCTAGCGGGAGGGCCATGGAGACCCAGTACTTC. Translation: CASSEWTDPSGRAMETQYF. The chain employs TRBV10-2 and TRBJ2-5; 12 bases agree with TRBD2. The CDR3 consists of 19 residues. The V gene end was trimmed by 3 bases and the J gene end by 5 bases; junction bases not matched to a gene: 16. CDR1 and CDR2 from the germline V gene are WSHSY and SAAADI.

This sequence joins TRBV29-1 and TRBJ1-1, with D unresolved. This CDR3 has 13 residues. Germline values: CDR1 SQVTM, CDR2 ANQGSEA. With 7 bases removed from V and 1 base from J, the gap between germline ends came to 13 bases. The CDR3 nucleotides are TGCAGCGGACTAAGCAAGGGGAACACTGAAGCTTTCTTT. It specifies CSGLSKGNTEAFF.

The rearrangement uses TRBV5-1 and TRBJ1-1, with D unclear. The germline CDR1 and CDR2 sequences are SGHRS and YFSETQ. Trimming removed 1 base at V and 1 base at J, with 17 bases between. This CDR3 is built from 17 residues. DNA for the CDR3: TGCGCCAGCAGCTTGTTAGGGTCGGAATTACCGAACACTGAAGCTTTCTTT. The encoded protein is CASSLLGSELPNTEAFF.

This chain joins TRBV5-1 and TRBJ2-3; possible D gene TRBD2, 7 bases. Germline V gene data show CDR1 as SGHRS and CDR2 as YFSETQ. This CDR3 spans 16 amino acids. With 0 bases removed from V and 1 base from J, the gap between germline ends came to 12 bases. The CDR3 loop is CASSLVPGGRTDTQYF. The CDR3 nucleotides are TGCGCCAGCAGCTTGGTACCGGGGGGCCGCACAGATACGCAGTATTTT. Supplemented by reference TRBV5-1 and TRBJ2-3, the full variable domain reads KAGVTQTPRYLIKTRGQQVTLSCSPISGHRSVSWYQQTPGQGLQFLFEYFSETQRNKGNFPGRFSGRQFSNSRSEMNVSTLELGDSALYLCASSLVPGGRTDTQYFGPGTRLTVL.

The chain recombines TRBV2 with TRBJ1-5; 7 nucleotides align to TRBD1. V was clipped by 6 bases and J by 4 bases; unmatched bases: 9. The CDR3 runs 15 residues. The germline CDR1 and CDR2 sequences are SNHLY and FYNNEI. The CDR3 sequence: CASSFRDRANQPQHF. CDR3 sequence (DNA): TGTGCCAGCAGCTTCAGAGACAGGGCTAATCAGCCCCAGCATTTT. Supplemented by reference TRBV2 and TRBJ1-5, the full variable domain reads EPEVTQTPSHQVTQMGQEVILRCVPISNHLYFYWYRQILGQKVEFLVSFYNNEISEKSEIFDDQFSVERPDGSNFTLKIRSTKLEDSAMYFCASSFRDRANQPQHFGDGTRLSIL.

The V gene is TRBV6-5, the J gene TRBJ1-2; possible D gene TRBD1, 5 bases. V was trimmed by 6 bases and J by 2 bases, leaving 10 bases between them. The CDR3 spans 13 residues. Germline lookup yields CDR1 MNHEY and CDR2 SVGAGI. CDR3 amino acids: CASRKTGNYGYTF. The CDR3 bases are TGTGCCAGCAGAAAAACAGGAAACTATGGCTACACCTTC.

The chain carries TRBV18 and TRBJ1-1, with D maybe TRBD1 (5 bases). Germline V gene data show CDR1 as KGHSH and CDR2 as LQKENI. This CDR3 is built from 13 residues. Trimming took 4 bases from V and 0 from J, leaving 6 bases between them. The CDR3 spells CASSQDMNTEAFF. The CDR3 nucleotides read TGTGCCAGCTCACAGGACATGAACACTGAAGCTTTCTTT.

V and J are TRBV12-3 or TRBV12-4 and TRBJ1-2; the match to TRBD1 covers 7 bases. After removal of 4 bases from V and 7 bases from J, the junction contained 6 bases not matched to a gene. The CDR3 covers 13 residues. The CDR3 bases are TGTGCCAGCAGTTGGGACAGTCTGGCTGGCTACACCTTC. This translates into CASSWDSLAGYTF.

This clone appeared a single time. This chain uses TRBV11-2 with TRBJ2-7, with TRBD1 matching over 7 bases. J was trimmed by 4 bases and V by 1 base; bases with no gene match: 13. This CDR3 region has 17 residues. Germline V gene sequence: CDR1 SGHAT, CDR2 FQNNGV. CDR3: CASSLALQGDPGYEQYF. DNA for the CDR3: TGTGCCAGCAGCTTAGCCCTTCAGGGGGACCCGGGGTACGAGCAGTACTTC.

The chain has TRBV6-5 and TRBJ1-1; D call uncertain. The CDR3 loop spans 13 amino acids. Trimming took off 0 bases at V and 5 bases at J, with 7 bases between the two ends. Germline CDR1 is MNHEY and CDR2 is SVGAGI. CDR3 nucleotides: TGTGCCAGCAGTTACTCCAAGTTGACTGAAGCTTTCTTT. As protein: CASSYSKLTEAFF.

CDR3 nucleotide sequence: TGCGCCAGCAGCTTGGGAGGGCCCAAAAACATTCAGTACTTC. This sequence encodes CASSLGGPKNIQYF. The V gene is TRBV5-1, the J gene TRBJ2-4; D possibly corresponds to TRBD2 (5 bases). Between the trimmed V and J ends, which lost 0 bases and 2 bases, there was a span of 6 bases. The CDR3 loop spans 14 amino acids. The germline gives CDR1 SGHRS, CDR2 YFSETQ. Filled out from reference TRBV5-1 and TRBJ2-4, the complete variable domain reads KAGVTQTPRYLIKTRGQQVTLSCSPISGHRSVSWYQQTPGQGLQFLFEYFSETQRNKGNFPGRFSGRQFSNSRSEMNVSTLELGDSALYLCASSLGGPKNIQYFGAGTRLSVL.

This clone has a handful of counts. The J gene is TRBJ1-2, the V gene TRBV28; 9 nucleotides line up with TRBD1. J was trimmed by 3 bases and V by 5 bases; bases with no gene match: 7. The CDR3 is 15 residues long. Germline V gene sequence: CDR1 MDHEN, CDR2 SYDVKM. CDR3 bases: TGTGCCAGCAGTCCCAGGGACAGGGTGGACTATGGCTACACCTTC. Translating gives CASSPRDRVDYGYTF.

V gene TRBV11-1 combines with J gene TRBJ1-3; perhaps TRBD1 as D (5 bases). V shed 5 bases and J shed 4 bases, with 9 bases lying between them. This CDR3 is 13 amino acids long. Germline CDR1 SGHAT, CDR2 FQDESV (reference sequence). CDR3 region: CASSRGQGNTIYF. For the CDR3, the DNA is TGTGCCAGCAGCCGTGGACAAGGAAACACCATATATTTT.